A selection of T cell receptor beta chains follows, all from one sample in a study of T-cell memory formation after mild COVID-19. TCRdb re-derived calls from the 5' RACE reads in MiXCR, one entry per CDR3 protein. The repertoire includes roughly 120,000 distinct CDR3 sequences, 16% of them detected once, and roughly 13% sits in the top ten. The sequenced sample consisted of PBMCs or a T cell subset sorted from them (not recorded which). Receptors originate from an adult woman who had mild COVID-19 (a few samples of this study predate the infection). Cell type and time point are not known. Each CDR3 is given with its conserved first and last residue. A D gene is named only where the DNA matches it firmly. Not every row has a clone size; where given, it reads once, few, many or a size class.

TRBJ2-3 TRBV29-1 - few CSGEAGSTDTQYF TGCAGCGGGGAGGCGGGATCCACAGATACGCAGTATTTT
TRBJ1-2 TRBV15 - - CATSRERTGRSRYTF TGTGCCACCAGCAGAGAGCGAACAGGGAGGAGTCGCTACACCTTC
TRBJ2-1 TRBV7-6 TRBD2 - CASSPEPGLAGEEQFF TGTGCCAGCAGCCCCGAACCGGGACTAGCGGGAGAAGAGCAGTTCTTC
TRBJ2-1 TRBV7-2 - - CASSLGLDEQFF TGTGCCAGCAGCTTAGGATTGGATGAGCAGTTCTTC
TRBJ1-2 TRBV5-1 - few CASSLVDPNYGYTF TGCGCCAGCAGCTTGGTAGACCCAAACTATGGCTACACCTTC
TRBJ2-7 TRBV30 TRBD1 few CAWSVPRWVESGTGKPYEQYF TGTGCCTGGAGTGTACCCCGCTGGGTGGAATCCGGGACAGGGAAACCCTACGAGCAGTACTTC
TRBJ2-5 TRBV13 - - CASSTRTIIMQETQYF TGTGCCAGCAGCACTAGGACGATCATTATGCAGGAGACCCAGTACTTC
TRBJ2-2 TRBV5-1 - many CASSSRTVNTGELFF TGCGCCAGCAGCTCGAGAACTGTGAACACCGGGGAGCTGTTTTTT
TRBJ2-7 TRBV29-1 - - CSVEDGVRGYEQYF TGCAGCGTTGAAGATGGGGTCCGGGGCTACGAGCAGTACTTC
TRBJ2-7 TRBV11-2 - - CASSLGTHLWDEQYF TGTGCCAGCAGCTTAGGGACGCACCTCTGGGACGAGCAGTACTTC
TRBJ2-7 TRBV28 - few CATTRAGRAYEQYF TGTGCCACCACTAGGGCAGGCAGAGCCTACGAGCAGTACTTC
TRBJ2-7 TRBV7-6 TRBD1 - CASSLGSGQGGSYEQYF TGTGCCAGCAGCTTAGGGTCGGGACAGGGGGGCTCCTACGAGCAGTACTTC
TRBJ1-1 TRBV2 - - CASNGLVNRGTEAFF TGTGCCAGCAATGGGTTAGTCAATAGGGGCACTGAAGCTTTCTTT
TRBJ1-1 TRBV12-3/TRBV12-4 - few CASSVWLHTEAFF TGTGCCAGCAGCGTTTGGCTCCACACTGAAGCTTTCTTT
TRBJ1-5 TRBV7-9 - few CASSRTGLTEPQHF TGTGCCAGCAGCCGTACCGGACTCACGGAGCCCCAGCATTTT
TRBJ2-1 TRBV5-1 TRBD2 - CASSSGLAGPYNEQFF TGCGCCAGCAGCTCGGGACTAGCGGGCCCCTACAATGAGCAGTTCTTC
TRBJ2-1 TRBV7-3 TRBD2 - CASSFWGVAGNEQFF TGTGCCAGCAGCTTCTGGGGGGTAGCGGGCAATGAGCAGTTCTTC
TRBJ2-2 TRBV4-1 - - CASSLGGSNTGELFF TGCGCCAGTTCGTTAGGGGGATCGAACACCGGGGAGCTGTTTTTT
TRBJ2-1 TRBV12-3/TRBV12-4 - - CASSFRLSRTYNEQFF TGTGCCAGCAGTTTCCGGTTATCGAGGACCTACAATGAGCAGTTCTTC
TRBJ1-5 TRBV3-1 - - CASSQANSLQPQHF TGTGCCAGCAGCCAAGCAAACAGTCTCCAGCCCCAGCATTTT
TRBJ1-4 TRBV5-5 - few CASSIQRYGEKLFF TGTGCCAGCAGTATTCAGAGGTACGGAGAAAAACTGTTTTTT
TRBJ2-1 TRBV7-2 TRBD2 few CATSGRGVFNEQFF TGTGCCACCTCGGGGCGGGGGGTTTTCAATGAGCAGTTCTTC
TRBJ1-3 TRBV11-2 - few CASSHPWGTSPGNTIYF TGTGCCAGCAGCCACCCTTGGGGTACGTCGCCTGGAAACACCATATATTTT
TRBJ1-1 TRBV10-2 - many CASSDARNTEAFF TGCGCCAGCAGTGATGCAAGGAACACTGAAGCTTTCTTT
TRBJ1-4 TRBV2 TRBD1 - CASTPGTGTGEKLFF TGTGCCAGCACCCCGGGGACAGGGACAGGCGAAAAACTGTTTTTT
TRBJ2-7 TRBV9 - many CASSARVGSYEQYF TGTGCCAGCAGCGCCAGGGTCGGGAGCTACGAGCAGTACTTC
TRBJ1-1 TRBV5-1 - many CASSLGGSILEAFF TGCGCCAGCAGCTTGGGGGGATCGATATTGGAAGCTTTCTTT
TRBJ2-1 TRBV4-3 - - CVGSRRNLTLRRAYNEQFF TGCGTTGGCAGCCGAAGAAACCTGACCCTCCGCCGGGCCTACAATGAGCAGTTCTTC
TRBJ2-2 TRBV7-6 TRBD2 - CASSQSGTYTGELFF TGTGCCAGCAGCCAAAGCGGGACCTACACCGGGGAGCTGTTTTTT
TRBJ2-7 TRBV5-1 TRBD1 - CASSLDDLDRRAYEQYF TGCGCCAGCAGCTTGGATGACCTGGACAGGCGCGCCTACGAGCAGTACTTC
TRBJ2-5 TRBV9 - few CASGGQGETQYF TGTGCCAGCGGGGGGCAGGGGGAGACCCAGTACTTC
TRBJ1-4 TRBV27 TRBD1 few CASSLSPDRVEKLFF TGTGCCAGCAGTTTATCCCCCGACAGGGTTGAAAAACTGTTTTTT
TRBJ2-3 TRBV7-2 TRBD2 - CASSLGRGGWSTQYF TGTGCCAGCAGCTTAGGGCGGGGGGGCTGGAGTACGCAGTATTTT
TRBJ2-2 TRBV5-1 - many CASSLEAIALTGELFF TGCGCCAGCAGCTTGGAAGCTATAGCTCTGACCGGGGAGCTGTTTTTT
TRBJ1-5 TRBV7-8 TRBD1 few CASSLDGTGGQPQHF TGTGCCAGCAGCTTAGATGGGACAGGGGGCCAGCCCCAGCATTTT
TRBJ2-5 TRBV7-6 - - CASSGPAETQYF TGTGCCAGCAGCGGGCCAGCTGAGACCCAGTACTTC
TRBJ2-7 TRBV7-9 - - CASSSGLLNYEQYF TGTGCCAGCAGCTCCGGACTACTGAACTACGAGCAGTACTTC
TRBJ2-1 TRBV12-3/TRBV12-4 - - CASRQGFGGEQFF TGTGCCAGCAGACAGGGTTTTGGGGGTGAGCAGTTCTTC
TRBJ2-3 TRBV4-3 TRBD2 - CASSQGLAGVRTDTQYF TGCGCCAGCAGCCAAGGACTAGCGGGAGTAAGGACAGATACGCAGTATTTT
TRBJ2-1 TRBV5-1 - many CASSFGGGQMLDEQFF TGCGCCAGCAGCTTCGGGGGTGGCCAGATGTTGGATGAGCAGTTCTTC
TRBJ1-1 TRBV7-9 TRBD1 - CASSQGQVGAEAFF TGTGCCAGCAGCCAGGGACAGGTAGGAGCTGAAGCTTTCTTT
TRBJ1-5 TRBV20-1 - few CSASFGLGQPQHF TGCAGTGCTAGTTTCGGATTAGGTCAGCCCCAGCATTTT
TRBJ1-3 TRBV5-1 - few CASSLDPTAANTIYF TGCGCCAGCAGCTTGGATCCCACAGCAGCAAACACCATATATTTT
TRBJ1-1 TRBV20-1 - few CSARDPGLVANTEAFF TGCAGTGCTAGAGATCCGGGGCTCGTGGCGAACACTGAAGCTTTCTTT
TRBJ2-1 TRBV10-2 - - CASNGSLPYNEQFF TGCGCCAGCAACGGTTCGTTGCCCTACAATGAGCAGTTCTTC
TRBJ1-5 TRBV7-9 TRBD1 few CASSLPDGTGLRSNQPQHF TGTGCCAGCAGCTTACCGGACGGGACAGGGCTGCGGAGCAATCAGCCCCAGCATTTT
TRBJ2-3 TRBV5-1 TRBD2 many CASSRAGGSGTDTQYF TGCGCCAGCAGTCGAGCGGGGGGTAGCGGCACAGATACGCAGTATTTT
TRBJ2-7 TRBV27 - few CASGRSGTYEQYF TGTGCCAGCGGACGTAGCGGTACCTACGAGCAGTACTTC
TRBJ1-4 TRBV5-1 - few CASRGANEKLFF TGCGCCAGCAGAGGGGCCAATGAAAAACTGTTTTTT
TRBJ2-3 TRBV28 - - CASSLGDTTSTDTQYF TGTGCCAGCAGCCTCGGGGACACCACTAGCACAGATACGCAGTATTTT
TRBJ2-1 TRBV11-2 TRBD2 - CASSSPLGTSGYNEQFF TGTGCCAGCAGCTCCCCACTGGGGACTAGCGGATACAATGAGCAGTTCTTC
TRBJ1-4 TRBV18 - - CASSPDLSGQAGKLFF TGTGCCAGCTCACCCGATCTGTCGGGTCAGGCCGGAAAACTGTTTTTT
TRBJ2-7 TRBV25-1 TRBD1 - CASTLGDSVSHEQYF TGTGCCAGCACCCTCGGGGACAGCGTCAGTCACGAGCAGTACTTC